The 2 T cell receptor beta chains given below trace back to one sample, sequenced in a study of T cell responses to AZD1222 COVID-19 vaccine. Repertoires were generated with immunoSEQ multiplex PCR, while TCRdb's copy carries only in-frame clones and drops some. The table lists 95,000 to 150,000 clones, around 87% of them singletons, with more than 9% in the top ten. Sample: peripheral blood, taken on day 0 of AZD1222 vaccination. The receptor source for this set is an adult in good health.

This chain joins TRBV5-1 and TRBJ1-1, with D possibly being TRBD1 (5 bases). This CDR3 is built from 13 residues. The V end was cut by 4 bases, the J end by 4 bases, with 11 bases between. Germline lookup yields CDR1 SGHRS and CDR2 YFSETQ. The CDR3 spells CASSTGPGTEAFF. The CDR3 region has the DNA TGCGCCAGCAGCACGGGGCCTGGCACTGAAGCTTTCTTT.

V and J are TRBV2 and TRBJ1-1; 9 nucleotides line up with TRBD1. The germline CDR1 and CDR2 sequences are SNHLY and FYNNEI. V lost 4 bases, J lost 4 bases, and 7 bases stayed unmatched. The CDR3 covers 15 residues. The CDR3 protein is CASSVSGTGSTEAFF. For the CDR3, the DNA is TGTGCCAGCAGTGTATCCGGGACAGGGAGCACTGAAGCTTTCTTT. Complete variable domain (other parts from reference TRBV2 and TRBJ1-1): EPEVTQTPSHQVTQMGQEVILRCVPISNHLYFYWYRQILGQKVEFLVSFYNNEISEKSEIFDDQFSVERPDGSNFTLKIRSTKLEDSAMYFCASSVSGTGSTEAFFGQGTRLTVV.